This T cell receptor (beta chain) was profiled in a study of blood T cells in healthy people across ages. Notes on the study in general: A conclusive naive versus antigen-experienced comparison was prevented by the unsorted PBMCs. Calculation of diversity from one million T cells yielded estimates considered to be underestimates. Age showed a roughly linear inverse relationship with TCR beta diversity per million T cells.

The second PCR ran about 6 to 12 cycles with a sample-barcoded 5' primer and J-beta primers. TCRdb ran MiXCR on the 5' RACE reads and lists one entry per CDR3 protein. The sample holds around 800,000 distinct CDR3 sequences, about a quarter seen once. Turning to this clonotype: Its antigen is not known.

The CDR3 runs 16 residues. Between the trimmed V and J ends, which lost 2 bases and 0 bases, there was a span of 11 bases. Germline CDR1 is SNHLY and CDR2 is FYNNEI. The same data also contributed to another study, on T cells of mothers and their children. From that report: Sequencing returned over 8 million TCR beta CDR3 reads per mother and about 2.9 million per child.

This chain connects TRBV2 to TRBJ1-3; D call uncertain. The sample taken for sequencing was blood. This sequence originates from a boy younger than 18 in good health. The CDR3 here is CASSEPGRPSGNTIYF. As DNA, the CDR3 is TGTGCCAGCAGTGAACCTGGGAGGCCCTCTGGAAACACCATATATTTT. Full variable domain (missing parts from reference TRBV2 and TRBJ1-3): EPEVTQTPSHQVTQMGQEVILRCVPISNHLYFYWYRQILGQKVEFLVSFYNNEISEKSEIFDDQFSVERPDGSNFTLKIRSTKLEDSAMYFCASSEPGRPSGNTIYFGEGSWLTVV.